Listed below are T cell receptor beta chains from one sample, sequenced in a study of cytomegalovirus exposure and HLA in healthy donors. Data came from immunoSEQ multiplex PCR; TCRdb stores just in-frame clones and leaves some out. The top ten clones hold almost 6% of a sample with around 80,000 clones, about four fifths of them seen once. Sequencing input: PBMCs. The receptors stem from a young man in good health and CMV-seropositive. Each CDR3 is given with its conserved first and last residue. A D gene is named only where the DNA matches it firmly. Clone size is stated in some rows and not others, as once, few, many or a class when expanded.

D gene	V gene	clone size	J gene	CDR3 DNA	CDR3 protein
.	TRBV7-6	few	TRBJ1-4	TGTGCCAGCAGCCCGCAGCGGGGGAATAATGAAAAACTGTTTTTT	CASSPQRGNNEKLFF
TRBD1	TRBV29-1	.	TRBJ2-3	TGCAGCGCATGGACAGGGTCCACAGATACGCAGTATTTT	CSAWTGSTDTQYF
.	TRBV6-1	few	TRBJ1-1	TGTGCCAGCAGCGGGGGGGAACTGAACACTGAAGCTTTCTTT	CASSGGELNTEAFF
.	TRBV15	.	TRBJ2-5	TGTGCCACCAGCAGAGTCGGAGGGGAAGAGACCCAGTACTTC	CATSRVGGEETQYF
.	TRBV5-4	.	TRBJ2-1	TGTGCCAGCATGCCACGCTATGACTCCTACAATGAGCAGTTCTTC	CASMPRYDSYNEQFF
.	TRBV14	once	TRBJ2-1	TGTGCCAGCAGATCTAGCGTTAACTACAATGAGCAGTTCTTC	CASRSSVNYNEQFF
.	TRBV6-5	.	TRBJ1-1	TGTGCCAGCAGCTGGAGCACAGGGCCGAACACTGAAGCTTTCTTT	CASSWSTGPNTEAFF
TRBD1	TRBV7-9	.	TRBJ2-1	TGTGCCAGCAGCTTTAGATCTGGTTCAGGGGGCTGGAATGAGCAGTTCTTC	CASSFRSGSGGWNEQFF
.	TRBV7-9	once	TRBJ1-4	TGTGCCAGCAGCTTAGCAGGGAGTGAAAAACTGTTTTTT	CASSLAGSEKLFF
.	TRBV2	.	TRBJ2-1	TGTGCCAGCAGTCCTTCAACAGGGGGGGGGAATGAGCAGTTCTTC	CASSPSTGGGNEQFF
TRBD2	TRBV5-1	.	TRBJ2-5	TGCGCCAGCAGCATCGGACTAGCGGGAGTCGAGGAGACCCAGTACTTC	CASSIGLAGVEETQYF
TRBD2	TRBV29-1	.	TRBJ2-1	TGCAGCGTTGAAAGCGGGAGGCCGAGCTCCTACAATGAGCAGTTCTTC	CSVESGRPSSYNEQFF
.	TRBV2	.	TRBJ2-1	TGTGCCAGCAGTGAGAACAGCTACAATGAGCAGTTCTTC	CASSENSYNEQFF
TRBD1	TRBV29-1	.	TRBJ1-1	TGCAGCGTTCCGACAGGGGGCTCTGAAGCTTTCTTT	CSVPTGGSEAFF
.	TRBV4-1	.	TRBJ2-5	TGCGCCAGCAGCCAACTCTACAGGGAGGAGACCCAGTACTTC	CASSQLYREETQYF
.	TRBV6-5	.	TRBJ2-4	TGTGCCAGCATCGCGACACCCATAGCCAAAAACATTCAGTACTTC	CASIATPIAKNIQYF
TRBD1	TRBV25-1	once	TRBJ2-1	TGTGCCACCGAACGGACAGGGGGCCTCGATGAGCAGTTCTTC	CATERTGGLDEQFF
.	TRBV6-5	.	TRBJ2-7	TGTGCCAGCAGTAGAGACAGCCTCTACGAGCAGTACTTC	CASSRDSLYEQYF
TRBD1	TRBV6-6	.	TRBJ1-5	TGTGCCAGCAGAACCGGACAGGGAGTCAATCAGCCCCAGCATTTT	CASRTGQGVNQPQHF
.	TRBV11-2	once	TRBJ2-7	TGTGCCAGCAGCTCCCTAGGGGTTTCCCACGAGCAGTACTTC	CASSSLGVSHEQYF
.	TRBV13	.	TRBJ1-1	TGTGCCAGCAGCTCATCAGGGGACACTGAAGCTTTCTTT	CASSSSGDTEAFF
.	TRBV27	.	TRBJ2-7	TGTGCCAGCAGCACAGGGCCTAGCTCCTACGAGCAGTACTTC	CASSTGPSSYEQYF
TRBD1	TRBV9	.	TRBJ2-2	TGTGCCAGCAGCCTACTGGACAGGACCACCGGGGAGCTGTTTTTT	CASSLLDRTTGELFF
TRBD1	TRBV27	.	TRBJ1-5	TGTGCCAGCAGATTAACAGGGGTGGGACAGCCCCAGCATTTT	CASRLTGVGQPQHF
TRBD2	TRBV6-5	once	TRBJ2-4	TGTGCCAGTGGCGGGGGGGGCAAAAACATTCAGTACTTC	CASGGGGKNIQYF
TRBD2	TRBV7-9	few	TRBJ2-3	TGTGCCAGCAGCGCGGGACTAGCGGGAGCTAGTCGGCCAGATACGCAGTATTTT	CASSAGLAGASRPDTQYF
TRBD1	TRBV18	.	TRBJ1-1	TGTGCCAGCTCACCGCCGGCCGGGACAGGGCTGACTGAAGCTTTCTTT	CASSPPAGTGLTEAFF
.	TRBV10-3	.	TRBJ2-7	TGTGCCATCAGTGACAGGGCCTACGAGCAGTACTTC	CAISDRAYEQYF
TRBD1	TRBV2	.	TRBJ2-5	TGTGCCAGCGGGGACAGGGAAGAGACCCAGTACTTC	CASGDREETQYF
.	TRBV27	.	TRBJ2-5	TGTGCCAGCAGTTTACGGGTCCATCAAGAGACCCAGTACTTC	CASSLRVHQETQYF
TRBD1	TRBV4-2	.	TRBJ2-7	TGTGCCAGCAGCTACAATCGTTGGGGACAGGGCTACGAGCAGTACTTC	CASSYNRWGQGYEQYF
.	TRBV5-1	.	TRBJ2-1	TGCGCCAGCAGCTTGGTTCCCAGCTACAATGAGCAGTTCTTC	CASSLVPSYNEQFF
TRBD2	TRBV10-3	.	TRBJ2-5	TGTGCCACAACTAGCGGGAGGACGTACCAAGAGACCCAGTACTTC	CATTSGRTYQETQYF
.	TRBV7-8	.	TRBJ2-1	TGTGCCAGCAGCTCAAATACAGGATTCCAGTTCTTC	CASSSNTGFQFF
.	TRBV7-8	.	TRBJ2-4	TGTGCCAGCAGCTTCCAGGGAGCCAAAAACATTCAGTACTTC	CASSFQGAKNIQYF
.	TRBV14	.	TRBJ2-5	TGTGCCAGCAGCCAAGATGGGGCAGCTCCACAAGAGACCCAGTACTTC	CASSQDGAAPQETQYF
.	TRBV29-1	.	TRBJ1-1	TGCAGCGTTGTAGCGGGGAACATGAACACTGAAGCTTTCTTT	CSVVAGNMNTEAFF
.	TRBV4-2	once	TRBJ2-5	TGTGCCAGCAGCCCCAGGGACTCGCCTCAAGAGACCCAGTACTTC	CASSPRDSPQETQYF
.	TRBV15	.	TRBJ1-1	TGTGCCACCAGCAGAGTCGGGAACACTGAAGCTTTCTTT	CATSRVGNTEAFF
.	TRBV29-1	.	TRBJ1-4	TGCAGCGTTGGAGGAAGGGGGGGGAGGGTGACTAATGAAAAACTGTTTTTT	CSVGGRGGRVTNEKLFF
TRBD2	TRBV25-1	.	TRBJ2-7	TGTGCCAGCAGCCACGGGGGGAGCTCCTACGAGCAGTACTTC	CASSHGGSSYEQYF
.	TRBV6-1	.	TRBJ1-4	TGTGCCAGCTACGACCGGGACACCGGGAAACTGTTTTTT	CASYDRDTGKLFF
TRBD1	TRBV6-5	.	TRBJ1-1	TGTGCCAGCAGACATAGGACAGGGATTGACACTGAAGCTTTCTTT	CASRHRTGIDTEAFF
.	TRBV10-3	.	TRBJ2-7	TGTGCCATGGCGGACAGCCGATCCTACGAGCAGTACTTC	CAMADSRSYEQYF
.	TRBV6-6	.	TRBJ1-3	TGTGCCAGCAGTTACGAGGGAGTTACTGGAAACACCATATATTTT	CASSYEGVTGNTIYF
.	TRBV15	.	TRBJ1-1	TGTGCCACCAGCAGAGCCCCCGAGACATATAACACTGAAGCTTTCTTT	CATSRAPETYNTEAFF
TRBD1	TRBV7-6	.	TRBJ2-7	TGTGCCAGCAGCCCCAGGGGGTCCTACGAGCAGTACTTC	CASSPRGSYEQYF
.	TRBV5-4	.	TRBJ1-2	TGTGCCAGCAGCTTAATTCGGACAAGCAGAGGCTACACCTTC	CASSLIRTSRGYTF
.	TRBV5-1	.	TRBJ2-7	TGCGCCAGCAGCTTCAGAGGCGGAACCTACGAGCAGTACTTC	CASSFRGGTYEQYF
.	TRBV7-6	.	TRBJ2-5	TGTGCCAGCAGCCTGACTAGGGTTGAGACCCAGTACTTC	CASSLTRVETQYF
.	TRBV2	.	TRBJ2-5	TGTGCCAGCAGACAGGGGACCCAGTACTTC	CASRQGTQYF
TRBD1	TRBV5-4	.	TRBJ2-6	TGTGCCAGCAGCACTCCGGGACAGGGAGAGAATGGGGCCAACGTCCTGACTTTC	CASSTPGQGENGANVLTF
.	TRBV6-1	.	TRBJ2-5	TGTGCCAGCAGTGAACAGGGACAAGAGACCCAGTACTTC	CASSEQGQETQYF
TRBD1	TRBV6-5	once	TRBJ1-3	TGTGCCAGCAGGCAAGGACAGGGCATTGGAAACACCATATATTTT	CASRQGQGIGNTIYF
TRBD2	TRBV9	once	TRBJ2-2	TGTGCCAGCAGCGTAGATCGGCTAGCGGATGGTTCACGAGATAACACCGGGGAGCTGTTTTTT	CASSVDRLADGSRDNTGELFF